This T cell receptor beta chain stems from a study of technical replicates of blood from a handful of donors. Trimming removed 0 bases at V and 6 bases at J, with 17 bases between. Germline CDR1 reads SGHVS; CDR2 reads FQNEAQ. CDR3 length: 16 amino acids. Sequencing used immunoSEQ multiplex PCR; TCRdb keeps in-frame clones, though not all of them. Of tens of thousands of clones in the sample, 95% to 96% were seen once. The TCR originated in a human donor in good health. The gene calls are TRBV7-8 and TRBJ1-2; D is possibly TRBD1 (5 bases). The specimen was T cells isolated from PBMCs. In nucleotides, the CDR3 is TGTGCCAGCAGCTTAGCGTTCCAGGGTGGGGTGGATGGCTACACCTTC. Amino acid sequence: CASSLAFQGGVDGYTF.